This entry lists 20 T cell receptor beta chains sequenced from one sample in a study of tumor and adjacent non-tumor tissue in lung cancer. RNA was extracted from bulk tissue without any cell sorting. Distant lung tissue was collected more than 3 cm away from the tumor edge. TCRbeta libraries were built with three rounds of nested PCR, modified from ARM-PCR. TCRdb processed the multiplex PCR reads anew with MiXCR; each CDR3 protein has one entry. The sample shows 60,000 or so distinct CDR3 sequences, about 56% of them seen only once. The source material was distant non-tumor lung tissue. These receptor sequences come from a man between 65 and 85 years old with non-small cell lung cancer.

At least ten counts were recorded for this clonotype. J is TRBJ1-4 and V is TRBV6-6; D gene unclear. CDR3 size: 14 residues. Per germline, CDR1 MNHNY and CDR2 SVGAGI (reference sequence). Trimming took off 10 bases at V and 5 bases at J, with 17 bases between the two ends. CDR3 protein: CATAAAPGNEKLFF. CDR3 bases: TGTGCCACCGCGGCGGCCCCGGGCAATGAAAAACTGTTTTTT.

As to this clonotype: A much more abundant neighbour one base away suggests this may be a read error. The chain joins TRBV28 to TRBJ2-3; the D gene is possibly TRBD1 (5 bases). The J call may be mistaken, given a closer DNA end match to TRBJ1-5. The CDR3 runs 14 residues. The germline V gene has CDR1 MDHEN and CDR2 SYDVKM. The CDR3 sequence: CASSLMRETDTQHF. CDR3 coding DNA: TGTGCCAGCAGTTTAATGAGAGAGACAGATACGCAGCATTTT.

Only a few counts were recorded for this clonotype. For the CDR3, the DNA is TGTGCCAGCGGAGGGCCAGGGCCTTTCAATCAGCCCCAGCATTTT. Translation: CASGGPGPFNQPQHF. The genes are TRBV28 and TRBJ1-5, with D perhaps TRBD1 (5 bases). The V end lost 8 bases, the J end lost 3 bases, and 17 bases lay between the germline ends. The CDR3 loop spans 15 amino acids. CDR1 and CDR2 (germline): MDHEN, SYDVKM.

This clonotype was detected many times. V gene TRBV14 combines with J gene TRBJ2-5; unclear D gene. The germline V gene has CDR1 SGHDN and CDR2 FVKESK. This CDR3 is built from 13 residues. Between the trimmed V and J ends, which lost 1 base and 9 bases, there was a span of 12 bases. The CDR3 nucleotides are TGTGCCAGCAGCCAAGGGTTGGGAAGGGCCCAGTACTTC. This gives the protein CASSQGLGRAQYF. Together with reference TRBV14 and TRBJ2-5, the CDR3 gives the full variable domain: EAGVTQFPSHSVIEKGQTVTLRCDPISGHDNLYWYRRVMGKEIKFLLHFVKESKQDESGMPNNRFLAERTGGTYSTLKVQPAELEDSGVYFCASSQGLGRAQYFGPGTRLLVL.

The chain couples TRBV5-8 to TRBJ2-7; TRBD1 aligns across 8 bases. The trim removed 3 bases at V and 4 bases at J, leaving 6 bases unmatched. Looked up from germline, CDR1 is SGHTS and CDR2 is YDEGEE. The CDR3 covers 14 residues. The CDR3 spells CASSSYRGRYEQYF. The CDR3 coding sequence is TGTGCCAGCAGCTCCTACAGGGGGAGGTACGAGCAGTACTTC.

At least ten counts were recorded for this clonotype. The CDR3 loop is CASTKTTSYEQYF. The DNA for the CDR3 is TGTGCCAGCACCAAAACTACTTCCTACGAGCAGTACTTC. V and J are TRBV12-3 or TRBV12-4 and TRBJ2-7; D remains ambiguous. V lost 7 bases and J lost 1, with 11 bases in between. The CDR3 is made up of 13 amino acids.

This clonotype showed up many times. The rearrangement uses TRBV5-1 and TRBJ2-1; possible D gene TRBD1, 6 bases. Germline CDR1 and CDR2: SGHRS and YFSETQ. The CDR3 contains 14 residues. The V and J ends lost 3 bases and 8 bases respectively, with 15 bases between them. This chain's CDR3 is CASSSGAMGYEQFF. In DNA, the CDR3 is TGCGCCAGCAGCTCAGGGGCCATGGGCTATGAGCAGTTCTTC.

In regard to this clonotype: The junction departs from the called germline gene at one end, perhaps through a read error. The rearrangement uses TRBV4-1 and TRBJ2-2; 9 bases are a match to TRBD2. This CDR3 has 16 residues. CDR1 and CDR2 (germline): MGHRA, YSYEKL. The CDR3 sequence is CARSLQREAYIGELFF. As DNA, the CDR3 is TGCGCCAGAAGCCTCCAGCGGGAGGCCTACATCGGGGAGCTATTTTTT.

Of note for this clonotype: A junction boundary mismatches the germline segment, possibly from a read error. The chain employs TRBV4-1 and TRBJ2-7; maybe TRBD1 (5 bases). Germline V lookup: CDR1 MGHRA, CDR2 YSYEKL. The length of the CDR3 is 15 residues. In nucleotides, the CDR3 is TGCGCCAGCCGCCAAGATTGGGTAGGGGCCCTGGAACAGTACTTC. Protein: CASRQDWVGALEQYF.

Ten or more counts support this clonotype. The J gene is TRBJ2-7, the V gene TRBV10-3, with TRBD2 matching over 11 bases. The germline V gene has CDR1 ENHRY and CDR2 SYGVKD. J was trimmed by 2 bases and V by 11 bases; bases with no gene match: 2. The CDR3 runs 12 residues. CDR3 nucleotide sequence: TGTGCCGCGACTAGCGGGACCTACGAGCAGTACTTC. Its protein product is CAATSGTYEQYF.

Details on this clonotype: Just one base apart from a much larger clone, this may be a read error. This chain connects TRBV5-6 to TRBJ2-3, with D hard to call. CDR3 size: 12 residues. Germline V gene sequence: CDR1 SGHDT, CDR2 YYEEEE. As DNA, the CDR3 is TGTGCCAGCAGCTATAACACAGATATGCAGTATTTT. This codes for CASSYNTDMQYF.

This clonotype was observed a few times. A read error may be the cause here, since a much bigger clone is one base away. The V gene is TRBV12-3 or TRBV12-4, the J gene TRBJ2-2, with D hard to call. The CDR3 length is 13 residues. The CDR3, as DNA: TGTGCCAACAGTGGGGAAAACACCGGGGAGCTGTTTTTT. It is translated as CANSGENTGELFF.

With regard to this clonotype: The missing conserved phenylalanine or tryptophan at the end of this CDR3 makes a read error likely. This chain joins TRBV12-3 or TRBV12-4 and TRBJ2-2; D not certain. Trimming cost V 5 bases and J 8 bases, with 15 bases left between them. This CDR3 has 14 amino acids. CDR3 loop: CASSPLIPRGELFL. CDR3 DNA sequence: TGTGCCAGCAGTCCCCTGATACCTAGGGGGGAGCTGTTTCTT.

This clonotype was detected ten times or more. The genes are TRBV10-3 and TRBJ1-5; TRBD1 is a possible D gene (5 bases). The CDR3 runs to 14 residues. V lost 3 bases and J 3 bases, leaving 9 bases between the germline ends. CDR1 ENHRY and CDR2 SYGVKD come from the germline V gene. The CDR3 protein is CAISDLGDNQPQHF. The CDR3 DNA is TGTGCCATCAGTGACTTAGGGGACAATCAGCCCCAGCATTTT.

CDR3 in amino acids: CASSLRTSGVYEQYF. The CDR3, as DNA: TGTGCCAGCAGTCTGAGAACGTCGGGGGTCTACGAGCAGTACTTC. J is TRBJ2-7 and V is TRBV28, with a possible D match to TRBD2 (6 bases). This CDR3 is 15 amino acids long. V lost 5 bases and J 3 bases, leaving 17 bases between the germline ends. CDR1 is MDHEN and CDR2 is SYDVKM in the germline V gene.

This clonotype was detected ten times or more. The CDR3 nucleotides are TGTGCCAGCAGCTCCCTTAGCGGCCTTAGCACAGATACGCAGTATTTT. The encoded protein is CASSSLSGLSTDTQYF. The chain joins TRBV11-2 to TRBJ2-3; tentative D call: TRBD2 (6 bases). The CDR3 totals 16 residues. The ends were cut back, 4 bases at V and 0 bases at J, with 14 bases in the middle. CDR1 is SGHAT, CDR2 FQNNGV, per germline.

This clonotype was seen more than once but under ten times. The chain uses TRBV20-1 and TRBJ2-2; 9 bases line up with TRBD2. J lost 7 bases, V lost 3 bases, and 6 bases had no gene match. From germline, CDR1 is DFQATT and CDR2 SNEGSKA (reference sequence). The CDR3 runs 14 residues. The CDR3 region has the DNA TGCAGTGCTAGGAGCGGGGGGCGTGTCGGGGAGCTGTTTTTT. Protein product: CSARSGGRVGELFF.

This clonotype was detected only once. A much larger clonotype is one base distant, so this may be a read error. Here the CDR3 DNA reads TGTGCCAGCAGTTACTCGTCGGGGAGACCCTCTGGGGCCAACGTCCTGATTTTC. Its translation: CASSYSSGRPSGANVLIF. The rearrangement joins TRBV6-2 or TRBV6-3 to TRBJ2-6; D is perhaps TRBD1 or TRBD2 (5 bases each). The CDR3 consists of 18 residues. Germline V gives CDR1 MNHEY, CDR2 SVGEGT.

For the CDR3, the DNA is TGTGCCAGCTCACACAGTACCGAGACCCAGTACTTC. Translation: CASSHSTETQYF. The chain joins TRBV18 to TRBJ2-5; D unclear. V shed 4 bases and J shed 5 bases, with 8 bases lying between them. This CDR3 is 12 amino acids long. Looked up from germline, CDR1 is KGHSH and CDR2 is LQKENI.

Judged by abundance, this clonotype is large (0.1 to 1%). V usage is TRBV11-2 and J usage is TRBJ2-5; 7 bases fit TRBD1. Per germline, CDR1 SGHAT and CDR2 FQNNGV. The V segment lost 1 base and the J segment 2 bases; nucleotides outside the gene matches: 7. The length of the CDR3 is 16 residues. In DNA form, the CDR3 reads TGTGCCAGCAGCTTAGGATGGGACAGCCCTCAAGAGACCCAGTACTTC. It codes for CASSLGWDSPQETQYF.